These 2 T cell receptor beta chains originate from one sample sequenced in a study of cytomegalovirus exposure and HLA in healthy donors. Amplification used 60 Vbeta primers and 13 Jbeta primers. Using immunoSEQ multiplex PCR, the repertoire was profiled, and TCRdb retains in-frame clones only, with some absent. Here the sample table reports 50,000 or so clones. The specimen was PBMCs. All receptors come from a woman aged 18-29 years in good health and CMV-seronegative.

V gene TRBV5-1 combines with J gene TRBJ1-5; possible D gene TRBD1, 6 bases. With 1 base removed from V and 5 bases from J, the gap between germline ends came to 10 bases. Germline assignment: CDR1 SGHRS and CDR2 YFSETQ. The CDR3 is 14 residues long. CDR3 sequence: CASSLRPGDQPQHF. CDR3 DNA sequence: TGCGCCAGCAGCTTGAGGCCAGGGGATCAGCCCCAGCATTTT.

The V gene is TRBV7-8, the J gene TRBJ1-4; weak D call: TRBD1 (6 bases). The CDR3 contains 15 residues. V lost 5 bases and J 3 bases, leaving 13 bases between the germline ends. CDR1 is SGHVS and CDR2 is FQNEAQ in the germline V gene. This chain's CDR3 is CASSNLQGSNEKLFF. CDR3 nucleotide sequence: TGTGCCAGCAGCAACCTACAGGGTTCTAATGAAAAACTGTTTTTT. Filled out from reference TRBV7-8 and TRBJ1-4, the complete variable domain reads GAGVSQSPRYKVAKRGQDVALRCDPISGHVSLFWYQQALGQGPEFLTYFQNEAQLDKSGLPSDRFFAERPEGSVSTLKIQRTQQEDSAVYLCASSNLQGSNEKLFFGSGTQLSVL.